These 2 T cell receptor beta chains were sequenced from one sample in a study of cytotoxic CD8 clonotypes in ibrutinib-treated CLL. Assay: immunoSEQ multiplex PCR; the TCRdb copy retains only in-frame clones and omits some. The sample yields around 310,000 clones, 70% to 80% seen once. The sequenced sample was PBMCs, obtained before ibrutinib treatment. These receptors originate from a human donor with chronic lymphocytic leukemia.

This chain joins TRBV7-2 and TRBJ2-2; 10 nucleotides agree with TRBD2. There are 18 residues in the CDR3. Germline V gives CDR1 SGHTA, CDR2 FQGNSA. V lost 1 base and J lost 6; bases outside the gene matches: 11. The CDR3 bases are TGTGCCAGCAGCTTAGTAACAGGGGTGCTAGCGGGAGCCGGGGAGCTGTTTTTT. Its translation is CASSLVTGVLAGAGELFF. Based on the CDR3 plus reference TRBV7-2 and TRBJ2-2, the full variable domain is GAGVSQSPSNKVTEKGKDVELRCDPISGHTALYWYRQSLGQGLEFLIYFQGNSAPDKSGLPSDRFSAERTGGSVSTLTIQRTQQEDSAVYLCASSLVTGVLAGAGELFFGEGSRLTVL.

This chain connects TRBV7-8 to TRBJ2-7, with D tentatively TRBD1 (5 bases). The germline gives CDR1 SGHVS, CDR2 FQNEAQ. The V and J ends lost 5 bases and 3 bases respectively, with 14 bases between them. There are 14 residues in the CDR3. Here the CDR3 DNA reads TGTGCCAGCAGCCCTGGGGCAGCTCGCTACGAGCAGTACTTC. Protein: CASSPGAARYEQYF. The full variable domain, rest sourced from reference TRBV7-8 and TRBJ2-7, is GAGVSQSPRYKVAKRGQDVALRCDPISGHVSLFWYQQALGQGPEFLTYFQNEAQLDKSGLPSDRFFAERPEGSVSTLKIQRTQQEDSAVYLCASSPGAARYEQYFGPGTRLTVT.